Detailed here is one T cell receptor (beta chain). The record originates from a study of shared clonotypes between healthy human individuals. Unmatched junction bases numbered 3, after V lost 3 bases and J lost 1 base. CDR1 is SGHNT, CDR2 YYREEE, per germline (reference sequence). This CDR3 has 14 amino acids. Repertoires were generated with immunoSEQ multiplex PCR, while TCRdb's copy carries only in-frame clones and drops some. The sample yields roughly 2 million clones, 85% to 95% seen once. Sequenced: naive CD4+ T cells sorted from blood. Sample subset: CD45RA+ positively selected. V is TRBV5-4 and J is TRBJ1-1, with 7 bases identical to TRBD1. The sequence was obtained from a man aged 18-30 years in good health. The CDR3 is CASSYGQENTEAFF. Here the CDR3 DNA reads TGTGCCAGCAGCTACGGACAGGAGAACACTGAAGCTTTCTTT.